This T cell receptor beta chain is drawn from a study of Ad26.COV2.S vaccination and SARS-CoV-2 variants. Findings and limits, study-wide: Relative to placebo recipients, vaccine recipients exhibited elevated spike-specific TCR breadth. Vaccine and placebo groups showed comparable non-spike TCR breadth.

Profiled with immunoSEQ multiplex PCR; TCRdb holds only in-frame clones, not every one. Here the sample spans hundreds of thousands of clones, 87% being singletons. To note about this clone: Its specificity is not known.

Treatment noted: roughly 18 received Ad26.COV2.S at low or high dose, single or two shots; about 5 received placebo; per-sample allocation not given. Samples came from day 63 after the first vaccine or placebo injection. V lost 7 bases and J lost 4, with 11 bases in between. CDR3 size: 12 residues. CDR1 MNHEY and CDR2 SVGAGI come from the germline V gene. This receptor was obtained from a person aged 18-65 years who received the Ad26.COV2.S COVID-19 vaccine or a placebo. The chain carries TRBV6-5 and TRBJ2-7, with D perhaps matching TRBD1 (6 bases). Material: peripheral blood, obtained in a trial of Ad26.COV2.S vaccine versus placebo. The CDR3 here is CASIGRGYEQYF. The CDR3 DNA follows: TGTGCCAGCATCGGCAGGGGTTACGAGCAGTACTTC.